The clone carrying this T cell receptor beta chain was counted once. The data are from a study of T cells after somatic rescue of genetic block. The CDR3 is 11 amino acids. V lost 6 bases, J lost 7 bases, and 2 bases stayed unmatched. The germline V gene has CDR1 MNHEY and CDR2 SMNVEV (reference sequence). Only in-frame clones appear in the TCRdb table, and some are missing; sequencing was by immunoSEQ multiplex PCR. Of 88,000 or so clones listed, 90% are singletons. The clonotype was recovered from a woman aged 18-29 years. The genes are TRBV27 and TRBJ2-7; 8 bases align to TRBD2. Sequencing was done on a sample of peripheral blood mononuclear cells (PBMCs). The CDR3 DNA reads as TGTGCCAGCAGCTCGGGGGGGGAGCAGTACTTC. Its translation: CASSSGGEQYF.